This T cell receptor (beta chain) was sequenced for a study of T cell repertoires in cytomegalovirus infection. In the study overall: Public TCR beta signature analysis indicated the presence of both CMV infection and matching HLA type. Broader study findings: The ex vivo response was dominated by HLA-C-restricted CMV-specific TCR beta clonotypes. The cumulative frequency of public TCR beta families distinguished individuals who carried CMV together with the relevant HLA.

This clonotype was picked up many times. What it recognizes is unknown. Each CDR3 protein is one row after TCRdb ran MiXCR on the reads. Of some 940,000 distinct CDR3 sequences listed, approximately 32% are singletons. Germline values: CDR1 SGHVS, CDR2 FQNEAQ. CDR3 length: 18 amino acids. V lost 3 bases to trimming and J lost 5 bases, with 25 bases between them. The V gene is TRBV7-8, the J gene TRBJ2-5; the D is unclear. This TCR came from a human donor in good health (CMV status not recorded). Some clones in this sample may be carry-over from other donors' samples. The input for sequencing was cultured CD8+ T cells from PBMCs, taken from culture after CMV antigen stimulation. CDR3 loop: CASSFQVVRSIDVETQYF. In DNA form, the CDR3 reads TGTGCCAGCAGCTTCCAGGTGGTACGCAGCATCGACGTGGAGACCCAGTACTTC.